Below, 27 T cell receptor beta chains from the same sample are listed, as sequenced in a study of tumor and adjacent non-tumor tissue in lung cancer. RNA was extracted from bulk tissue without any cell sorting. A modified ARM-PCR protocol with three rounds of nested PCR amplified TCRbeta. TCRdb redid the calling of the multiplex PCR reads with MiXCR, one entry per CDR3 protein. Found here are approximately 79,000 distinct CDR3 sequences, over 55% of them singletons; the top ten hold roughly 9%. Sequences were obtained from lung tumor tissue. All receptors come from a woman aged 40 to 50 with non-small cell lung cancer.

This clonotype was seen only a few times. In DNA form, the CDR3 reads TGTGCCAGCACTCCGGACGGGGGGAGCACCGGGGAGCTGTTTTTT. It codes for CASTPDGGSTGELFF. V usage is TRBV12-3 or TRBV12-4 and J usage is TRBJ2-2, with TRBD2 matching 7 bases. Trimming removed 7 bases from V and 4 bases from J; junction bases left unmatched: 9. The CDR3 is made up of 15 amino acids.

This clonotype was seen a handful of times. CDR3 region: CASSRDMGRPFYEQYF. CDR3 DNA sequence: TGCGCCAGCAGCCGGGATATGGGGAGACCCTTCTACGAGCAGTACTTC. V gene TRBV4-1 combines with J gene TRBJ2-7, with a weak D call TRBD2 (5 bases). From germline, CDR1 is MGHRA and CDR2 YSYEKL. The V end lost 4 bases, the J end lost 3 bases, and 19 bases lay between the germline ends. The CDR3 is 16 amino acids.

Comment on this clonotype: The junction and the germline gene differ at one end; a read error may be behind it. This rearrangement joins TRBV24-1 to TRBJ2-3; D possibly corresponds to TRBD1 (5 bases). Germline V CDR1 and CDR2: KGHDR, SFDVKD. This CDR3 has 13 amino acids. CDR3: CATCDSTTDMQYF. Here the CDR3 DNA reads TGTGCCACCTGTGATTCCACGACAGATATGCAATATTTT.

With regard to this clonotype: Lacking the conserved final phenylalanine or tryptophan, this CDR3 likely reflects a read error. The chain joins TRBV6-6 to TRBJ2-2, with D maybe TRBD1 (6 bases). Germline CDR1 MNHNY, CDR2 SVGAGI (reference sequence). The CDR3 runs to 15 residues. The CDR3: CGSIIHGQTTGELFL. The DNA for the CDR3 is TGTGGCAGCATAATACACGGACAGACGACCGGGGAGCTGTTTCTT.

Turning to this clonotype: The junction and the germline gene differ at one end; a read error may be behind it. The chain is built from TRBV11-2 and TRBJ2-3, with TRBD1 matching over 8 bases. The CDR3 totals 16 residues. The V gene's germline CDR1 is SGHAT and CDR2 FQNNGV. CDR3 region: CASDLDQGAPTDTQYF. The CDR3 DNA reads as TGTGCCAGCGACTTAGATCAGGGGGCCCCGACAGATACGCAATATTTT.

The chain has TRBV29-1 and TRBJ2-3, with 7 positions matching TRBD1. V gave up 0 bases and J gave up 5 bases; unmatched junction bases: 17. The CDR3 is 18 amino acids. CDR1 and CDR2 from the germline V gene are SQVTM and ANQGSEA. This chain's CDR3 is CSVEDQGETNGNRDTQYF. CDR3 coding DNA: TGCAGCGTTGAAGACCAGGGGGAGACTAACGGGAACCGAGATACGCAGTATTTT.

On this clonotype: The junction differs from germline at one of its ends, possibly a read error. The rearrangement uses TRBV11-2 and TRBJ2-4; D call uncertain. Germline V gene lookup returns CDR1 SGHAT and CDR2 FQNNGV. This CDR3 has 14 residues. CDR3: CASSLEGPKDIQYF. The DNA of the CDR3 is TGTGCCAGTAGTTTAGAAGGGCCCAAAGACATTCAGTACTTC. The full variable domain, rest sourced from reference TRBV11-2 and TRBJ2-4, is EAGVAQSPRYKIIEKRQSVAFWCNPISGHATLYWYQQILGQGPKLLIQFQNNGVVDDSQLPKDRFSAERLKGVDSTLKIQPAKLEDSAVYLCASSLEGPKDIQYFGAGTRLSVL.

About this clonotype: It may be a read error: a sequence one base away is much more abundant. The rearrangement joins TRBV20-1 to TRBJ1-1; D remains ambiguous. The V and J ends lost 0 bases and 4 bases respectively, with 12 bases between them. The CDR3 is made up of 14 amino acids. Germline V CDR1 and CDR2: DFQATT, SNEGSKA (reference sequence). DNA of the CDR3: TGCAGTGCTAGAGATATTTTGGACTCCACTGAAGCTTTCTTT. This translates into CSARDILDSTEAFF.

On this clonotype: This may come from a read error, since a much larger clone is one base off. Likely a read error: the CDR3 ends without its conserved phenylalanine or tryptophan. This chain joins TRBV5-4 and TRBJ1-1; D may be TRBD1 (6 bases). The CDR3 extends over 14 amino acids. Per germline, CDR1 SGHNT and CDR2 YYREEE (reference sequence). V lost 0 bases and J lost 4, with 10 bases in between. The DNA for the CDR3 is TGTGCCAGCAGCTTGGCCGCAGGGGCCACTGAAGCTTTCCTT. Amino acids: CASSLAAGATEAFL.

This clonotype came up many times. This chain joins TRBV29-1 and TRBJ2-3, with D possibly being TRBD1 or TRBD2 (5 bases each). In germline, CDR1 is SQVTM, CDR2 ANQGSEA. The V end was cut by 5 bases, the J end by 1 base, with 13 bases between. The CDR3 loop spans 14 amino acids. The CDR3 bases are TGCAGCGTTAACGAGGGGTTGGGCACAGATACGCAGTATTTT. Translation: CSVNEGLGTDTQYF.

Details on this clonotype: This likely comes from a read error, as the CDR3 has no conserved phenylalanine or tryptophan at its end. The chain joins TRBV11-3 to TRBJ2-1; D ambiguous. Germline CDR1 reads SGHNT; CDR2 reads YENEEA. Trimming pared 5 bases from V and 0 bases from J, leaving 14 bases between. CDR3 length equals 16 residues. The CDR3 spells CASSPRARSSYNEQFL. For the CDR3, the DNA is TGTGCCAGCAGCCCAAGAGCTAGAAGCTCCTACAATGAGCAGTTCCTC.

This clonotype was counted ten times or more. J is TRBJ2-2 and V is TRBV7-8; D possibly corresponds to TRBD2 (6 bases). The CDR3 is made up of 15 amino acids. Deletions cut 1 base from V and 2 bases from J, with 8 bases between. Looked up from germline, CDR1 is SGHVS and CDR2 is FQNEAQ. CDR3 in DNA: TGTGCCAGCAGCTTAGGGCGGGGTAACACCGGGGAGCTGTTTTTT. Translated, it gives CASSLGRGNTGELFF.

This clonotype is labeled as medium-sized. The V gene is TRBV11-3, the J gene TRBJ2-3, with a weak D call TRBD2 (6 bases). In germline, CDR1 is SGHNT, CDR2 YENEEA. V was trimmed by 5 bases and J by 0 bases, leaving 12 bases between them. The CDR3 loop spans 15 amino acids. The CDR3: CASSKAGESTDTQYF. The CDR3 nucleotides read TGTGCCAGCAGCAAAGCGGGCGAGAGCACAGATACGCAGTATTTT.

With respect to this clonotype: In this CDR3 the conserved last residue, phenylalanine or tryptophan, is missing, so a read error is likely. V and J are TRBV12-3 or TRBV12-4 and TRBJ2-4; possible D gene TRBD1, 6 bases. The CDR3 spans 14 residues. The CDR3 sequence: CASTLQGTKNIQYY. The CDR3 bases are TGTGCCAGCACTTTACAGGGAACCAAAAACATTCAGTACTAC.

With regard to this clonotype: No conserved phenylalanine or tryptophan is present at the end of the CDR3, so a read error is the likely explanation. J is TRBJ1-1 and V is TRBV14, with D perhaps matching TRBD1 (6 bases). Germline CDR1 and CDR2: SGHDN and FVKESK. The CDR3 spans 14 residues. CDR3 amino acids: CASCQLLGGTEAFS. In nucleotides, the CDR3 is TGTGCCAGCTGCCAACTCTTAGGGGGCACTGAAGCTTTCTCT.

Worth noting for this clonotype: A read error may produce the germline difference seen at one junction end. The genes are TRBV6-5 and TRBJ1-2; no firm D call. This CDR3 has 13 residues. Looked up from germline, CDR1 is MNHEY and CDR2 is SVGAGI. CDR3: CVSSPWSDYGYTF. The CDR3 DNA reads TGTGTCAGCAGTCCCTGGAGTGATTATGGCTACACCTTC.

A note on this clonotype: Its ends do not fully match the called genes, so a read error is possible. The V call is TRBV6-5, the J call TRBJ2-3; 8 bases map to TRBD2. The germline V gene encodes CDR1 MNHEY and CDR2 SVGAGI. The CDR3 consists of 14 residues. This CDR3 is CASSREGGTDTQYF. The CDR3 DNA follows: TGTGCCAGCAGCCGGGAGGGGGGCACGGATACGCAGTATTTT.

The V gene is TRBV12-3 or TRBV12-4, the J gene TRBJ2-7, with 9 bases fitting TRBD1. This CDR3 spans 15 amino acids. Trimming at V came to 5 bases and at J to 3 bases, leaving 8 bases not matched to a gene. CDR3 bases: TGTGCCAGCAGTCATACAGGGGGCCAAGACTACGAGCAGTACTTC. Translating gives CASSHTGGQDYEQYF.

Concerning this clonotype: No conserved phenylalanine or tryptophan is present at the end of the CDR3, so a read error is the likely explanation. This chain connects TRBV11-1 to TRBJ2-2; unclear D gene. The V gene lost 5 bases and the J gene lost 3 bases, with 10 bases spanning the gap. Per the germline V gene, CDR1 is SGHAT and CDR2 is FQDESV (reference sequence). The CDR3 contains 14 residues. The DNA of the CDR3 is TGTGCCAGCAGCCGGTACGGGTACACCGGGGAGCTGTTTTTA. It specifies CASSRYGYTGELFL.

Comment on this clonotype: A much larger clone is a single base away; this may be a read error. This chain connects TRBV7-9 to TRBJ2-5, with 7 bases fitting TRBD1. The CDR3 loop spans 15 amino acids. From germline, CDR1 is SEHNR and CDR2 FQNEAQ (reference sequence). The CDR3 coding sequence is TGTGCCACCAGCCAAAGACAGGGCTGGGAAGAGACCCAGTACTTC. Encoded protein: CATSQRQGWEETQYF.

The CDR3 bases are TGCAGTGCCCCAGGTCTAGCGTTGCAAGAGCAGTACTTC. Its translation is CSAPGLALQEQYF. The chain is built from TRBV20-1 and TRBJ2-7, with D tentatively TRBD2 (6 bases). Per germline, CDR1 DFQATT and CDR2 SNEGSKA (reference sequence). The V gene lost 6 bases and the J gene lost 7 bases, with 19 bases spanning the gap. The CDR3 has 13 residues.

V and J are TRBV20-1 and TRBJ2-5; 7 bases agree with TRBD2. Trimming at V came to 7 bases and at J to 5 bases, leaving 10 bases not matched to a gene. Germline V lookup: CDR1 DFQATT, CDR2 SNEGSKA (reference sequence). This CDR3 is built from 13 residues. This CDR3 is CSGPGTIHETQYF. Written as DNA, the CDR3 is TGCAGTGGTCCCGGGACTATACACGAGACCCAGTACTTC.

A note on this clonotype: One end of the junction does not line up with germline, which may come from a read error. The rearrangement joins TRBV4-1 to TRBJ1-1; D is uncertain. The CDR3 runs 11 residues. Germline-derived CDR1 and CDR2 are MGHRA and YSYEKL. In nucleotides, the CDR3 is TGCGCCAGCAGAGTGGGAACTGAAGCATTCTTT. It encodes CASRVGTEAFF.

In regard to this clonotype: Relative to the germline gene, one junction end is altered; a read error may explain this. V and J are TRBV11-2 and TRBJ1-1; D is ambiguous. CDR3 length equals 13 residues. Germline V CDR1 and CDR2: SGHAT, FQNNGV. The CDR3 nucleotides are TGTGTCAGCACCCTCACGGGGAACACTGAAGCTTTCTTT. Translated: CVSTLTGNTEAFF.

This clonotype has a single count. This chain connects TRBV6-5 to TRBJ2-3, with D perhaps matching TRBD2 (5 bases). The CDR3 has 13 residues. The ends were cut back, 10 bases at V and 7 bases at J, with 18 bases in the middle. Germline CDR1 is MNHEY and CDR2 is SVGAGI. In DNA, the CDR3 is TGTGCCAATCAGGAGGTAGTAACACATACGCAGTATTTT. This gives the protein CANQEVVTHTQYF.

Comments on this clonotype: A read error may produce the germline difference seen at one junction end. The chain carries TRBV6-5 and TRBJ2-7, with 7 bases matching TRBD1. The germline V gene has CDR1 MNHEY and CDR2 SVGAGI. This CDR3 spans 13 amino acids. Here the CDR3 DNA reads TGTGTCAGCAGGGGACAGACTTGGGACGGGCAGTACTTC. This translates into CVSRGQTWDGQYF.

Worth noting for this clonotype: Compared with germline, one end of the junction differs, possibly owing to a read error. The chain uses TRBV11-2 and TRBJ2-1; the D gene could be TRBD1 or TRBD2 (5 bases each). CDR3 length equals 15 residues. Germline V gene data show CDR1 as SGHAT and CDR2 as FQNNGV. The CDR3 DNA sequence: TGTGCCAGCGGCCTGGGACCAGCAACCTACCATGAGCAGTTCTTC. Its translation: CASGLGPATYHEQFF. Filled out from reference TRBV11-2 and TRBJ2-1, the complete variable domain reads EAGVAQSPRYKIIEKRQSVAFWCNPISGHATLYWYQQILGQGPKLLIQFQNNGVVDDSQLPKDRFSAERLKGVDSTLKIQPAKLEDSAVYLCASGLGPATYHEQFFGPGTRLTVL.